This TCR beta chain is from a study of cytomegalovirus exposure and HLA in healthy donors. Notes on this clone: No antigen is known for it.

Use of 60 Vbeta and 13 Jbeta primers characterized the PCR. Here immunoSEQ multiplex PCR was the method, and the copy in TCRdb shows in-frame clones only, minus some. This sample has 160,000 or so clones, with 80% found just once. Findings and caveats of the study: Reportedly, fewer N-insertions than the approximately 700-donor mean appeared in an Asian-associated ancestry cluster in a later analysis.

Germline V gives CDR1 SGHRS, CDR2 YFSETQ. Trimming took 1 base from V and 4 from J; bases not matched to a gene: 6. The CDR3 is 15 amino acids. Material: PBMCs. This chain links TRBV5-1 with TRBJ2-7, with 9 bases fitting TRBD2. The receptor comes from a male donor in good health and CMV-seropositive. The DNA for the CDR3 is TGCGCCAGCAGCTTGAAAGCGGGGGGCTATTACGAGCAGTACTTC. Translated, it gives CASSLKAGGYYEQYF.